This paragraph covers one T cell receptor beta chain sequence. The assay was immunoSEQ multiplex PCR, and TCRdb's table has in-frame clones only and misses some. The sample has 110,000 to 150,000 clones; approximately 84% are singletons. This sample is part of a study of blood T cell repertoires in COVID-19. Study in general: COVID-19 samples from acute and convalescent phases originated in the United States, Italy and Spain.

The CDR3 length is 15 residues. From germline, CDR1 is MNHEY and CDR2 SVGEGT. J was trimmed by 5 bases and V by 6 bases; bases with no gene match: 8. The source material was peripheral blood. This chain connects TRBV6-2 or TRBV6-3 to TRBJ2-2; 8 nucleotides line up with TRBD1. The origin of this receptor is a human donor in a cohort sampled during active COVID-19. The CDR3 DNA is TGTGCCAGCAGCGTCCTCAGGGGGCAAACCGGGGAGCTGTTTTTT. Its protein product is CASSVLRGQTGELFF.